This T cell receptor (beta chain) was sequenced during a study of T-cell reconstitution after alpha-beta-depleted transplantation in children. Unique molecular identifiers tagged the TCRbeta library. TCRdb redid the calling of the PCR reads with MiXCR, one entry per CDR3 protein. The sample lists about 900,000 distinct CDR3 sequences; 25% to 30% were seen once. As concerns this clonotype: Its antigen is as yet unknown.

The CDR3 extends over 13 amino acids. Germline-derived CDR1 and CDR2 are SNHLY and FYNNEI. Trimming pared 4 bases from V and 4 bases from J, leaving 10 bases between. Overall study results and limits: Certain patients had high TCRbeta diversity at day 60, and it came from recipient T cells and thymic progenitors that survived.

The chain is built from TRBV2 and TRBJ1-2, with D tentatively TRBD1 (6 bases). This receptor was identified in a boy under two years old who had a stem cell transplant for SCID, so the T cells may come from the graft donor. The sample in question was PBMCs, mostly from graft donor cells, obtained 360 days after TCRalphabeta/CD19-depleted stem cell transplant. As DNA, the CDR3 is TGTGCCAGCAGTGCTGGGGGCGTCTATGGCTACACCTTC. It is translated as CASSAGGVYGYTF.